This T cell receptor (beta chain) emerged from a study of blood T cell repertoires in COVID-19. Across the study: COVID-19 samples from acute and convalescent phases originated in the United States, Italy and Spain. In each case, the material was cDNA or gDNA derived from T cells, B-cell-depleted T cells, or PBMCs.

In the authors' methods: Using reference gene primer amplification, nucleated cell counts were estimated. Libraries were prepared by immunoSEQ multiplex PCR; TCRdb keeps only in-frame clonotypes and omits some of them. V, J and clone size are taken as reported in that table, and D and trimming were inferred from the DNA itself. Among 90,000 to 120,000 clones listed, around 83% were seen once. This receptor was obtained from a human donor in a cohort sampled during active COVID-19. The sample taken for sequencing was peripheral blood.

In DNA form, the CDR3 reads TGTGCCAGTAGTATCTCGGGACAGGGCTACGAGCAGTACTTC. This translates into CASSISGQGYEQYF. This chain links TRBV19 with TRBJ2-7; 9 bases line up with TRBD1. The junction had 3 bases not matched to a gene; V was cut back by 3 bases and J by 3 bases. Germline V gene sequence: CDR1 LNHDA, CDR2 SQIVND (reference sequence). The CDR3 sequence is 14 residues long. The full variable domain, in which reference TRBV19 and TRBJ2-7 provide the parts outside the CDR3, is DGGITQSPKYLFRKEGQNVTLSCEQNLNHDAMYWYRQDPGQGLRLIYYSQIVNDFQKGDIAEGYSVSREKKESFPLTVTSAQKNPTAFYLCASSISGQGYEQYFGPGTRLTVT.